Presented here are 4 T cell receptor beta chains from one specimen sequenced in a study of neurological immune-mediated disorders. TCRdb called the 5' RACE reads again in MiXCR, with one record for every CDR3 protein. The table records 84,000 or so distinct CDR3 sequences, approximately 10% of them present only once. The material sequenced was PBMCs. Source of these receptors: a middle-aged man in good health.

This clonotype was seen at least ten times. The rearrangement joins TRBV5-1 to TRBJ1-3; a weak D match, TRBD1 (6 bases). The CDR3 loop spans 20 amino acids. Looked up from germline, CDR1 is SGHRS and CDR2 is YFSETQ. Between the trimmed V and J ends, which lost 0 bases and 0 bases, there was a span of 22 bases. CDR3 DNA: TGCGCCAGCAGCTTGGTCCCGGTGGCGACAGGATCGAGCTCTGGAAACACCATATATTTT. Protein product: CASSLVPVATGSSSGNTIYF.

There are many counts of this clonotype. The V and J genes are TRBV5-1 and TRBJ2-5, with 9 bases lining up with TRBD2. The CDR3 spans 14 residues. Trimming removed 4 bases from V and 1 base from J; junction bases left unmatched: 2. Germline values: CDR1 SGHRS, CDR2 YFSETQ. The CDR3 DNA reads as TGCGCCAGCAGCCTAGCGGGGACCCAAGAGACCCAGTACTTC. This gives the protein CASSLAGTQETQYF.

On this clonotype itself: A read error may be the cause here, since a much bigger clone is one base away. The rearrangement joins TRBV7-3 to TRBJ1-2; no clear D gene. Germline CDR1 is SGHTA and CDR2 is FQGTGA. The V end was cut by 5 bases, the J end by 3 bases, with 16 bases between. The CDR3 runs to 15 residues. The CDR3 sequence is CASSMFGGPYYGYTF. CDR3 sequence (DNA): TGTGCCAGCAGCATGTTCGGTGGTCCCTACTATGGCTACACCTTC. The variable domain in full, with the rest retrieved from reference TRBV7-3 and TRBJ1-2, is GAGVSQTPSNKVTEKGKYVELRCDPISGHTALYWYRQSLGQGPEFLIYFQGTGAADDSGLPNDRFFAVRPEGSVSTLKIQRTERGDSAVYLCASSMFGGPYYGYTFGSGTRLTVV.

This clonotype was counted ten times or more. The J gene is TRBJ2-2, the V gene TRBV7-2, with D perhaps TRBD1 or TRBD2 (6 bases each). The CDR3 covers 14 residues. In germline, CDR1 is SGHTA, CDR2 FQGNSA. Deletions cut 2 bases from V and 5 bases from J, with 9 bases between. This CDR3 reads CASSLPGATGELFF. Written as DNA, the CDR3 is TGTGCCAGCAGCTTACCGGGGGCTACCGGGGAGCTGTTTTTT.